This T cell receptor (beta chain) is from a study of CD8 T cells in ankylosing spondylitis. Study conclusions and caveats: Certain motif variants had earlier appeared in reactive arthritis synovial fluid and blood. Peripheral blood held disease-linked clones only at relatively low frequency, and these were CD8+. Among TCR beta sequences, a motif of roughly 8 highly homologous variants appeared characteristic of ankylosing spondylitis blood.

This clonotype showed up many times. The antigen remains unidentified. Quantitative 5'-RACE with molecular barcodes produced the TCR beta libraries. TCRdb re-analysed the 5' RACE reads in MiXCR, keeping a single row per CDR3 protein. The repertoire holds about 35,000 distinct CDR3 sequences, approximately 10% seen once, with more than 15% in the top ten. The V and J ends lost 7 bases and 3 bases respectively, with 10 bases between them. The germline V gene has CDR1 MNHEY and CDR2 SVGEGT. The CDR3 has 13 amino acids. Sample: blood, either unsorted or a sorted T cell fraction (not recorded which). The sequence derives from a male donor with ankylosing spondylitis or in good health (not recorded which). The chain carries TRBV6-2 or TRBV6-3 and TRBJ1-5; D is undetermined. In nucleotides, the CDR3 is TGTGCCAGCACGCCGATGCTCAATCAGCCCCAGCATTTT. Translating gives CASTPMLNQPQHF.